This TCR beta chain was recorded in a study of T-cell memory formation after mild COVID-19. Study-level background: In these data, TCR clusters were largely donor specific.

General study results and limits: Later expanders leaned CD4+, whereas clones that contracted between day 15 and 85 were balanced CD4/CD8.

Via MiXCR, TCRdb re-called the 5' RACE reads, giving one row per CDR3 protein. The sample lists more than 150,000 distinct CDR3 sequences; less than 20% were seen once. As for this clonotype: Its cognate antigen is unknown.

The germline CDR1 and CDR2 sequences are LNHDA and SQIVND (reference sequence). J gave up 6 bases and V 7 bases, and 11 bases lay outside the gene matches. The CDR3 runs to 14 residues. Sequencing input: PBMCs or a T cell subset sorted from them (not recorded which). This clonotype was sampled from a man between 18 and 35 years old who had mild COVID-19 (a few samples of this study predate the infection). Cell type and time point are not known. The V and J genes are TRBV19 and TRBJ1-2; 7 bases are a match to TRBD1. CDR3 coding DNA: TGTGCCAGTACTAAAAGAGGGGGCGTGGATGGCTACACCTTC. Its protein is CASTKRGGVDGYTF.